A single sample is the source of the 13 T cell receptor beta chains below, sequenced in a study of blood T cell dynamics during melanoma immunotherapy (TCRdb year 2020). Per the publication, the time point label means: week 3, after first cycle of checkpoint inhibitor. The library was prepared using the immunoSEQ multiplex PCR assay. TCRdb limited this immuneACCESS table to in-frame rearrangements with V and J called. A share of clones is missing; checked studies link under half to unresolved V genes, and the rest is unexplained. Within this sample are some 14,000 clones, with more than 85% of them counted one time only. The top ten clonotypes cover approximately 0.92% of the sample. The specimen was blood, collected from a patient treated with checkpoint blockade. The origin of the receptors is a human donor with melanoma.

The chain has TRBV4-1 and TRBJ2-5, with 7 bases that match TRBD2. V trimming: 4 bases; J trimming: 1 base; junction bases outside the gene matches: 12. There are 17 residues in the CDR3. The germline gives CDR1 MGHRA, CDR2 YSYEKL. CDR3 nucleotide sequence: TGCGCCAGCAGCCGGAGCGAGCGGGGCTCACCCCAAGAGACCCAGTACTTC. It codes for CASSRSERGSPQETQYF.

The rearrangement joins TRBV9 to TRBJ2-1; D gene ambiguous. The CDR3 has 12 residues. Trimming took 4 bases from V and 6 from J, leaving 8 bases between them. Germline CDR1 is SGDLS and CDR2 is YYNGEE. CDR3 DNA sequence: TGTGCCAGCAGCCCCCGGGCCAATGAGCAGTTCTTC. Translated, it gives CASSPRANEQFF. Based on the CDR3 plus reference TRBV9 and TRBJ2-1, the full variable domain is DSGVTQTPKHLITATGQRVTLRCSPRSGDLSVYWYQQSLDQGLQFLIQYYNGEERAKGNILERFSAQQFPDLHSELNLSSLELGDSALYFCASSPRANEQFFGPGTRLTVL.

The chain joins TRBV30 to TRBJ1-6; 7 nucleotides agree with TRBD1. Germline values: CDR1 GTSNPN, CDR2 SVGIG (reference sequence). CDR3 size: 14 residues. V shed 0 bases and J 10 bases; nucleotides not matched to a gene: 6. The CDR3 protein is CAWSVLQGDSPLHF. DNA of the CDR3: TGTGCCTGGAGTGTACTTCAGGGGGACTCACCCCTCCACTTT.

This clone appeared a few times. The genes are TRBV6-1 and TRBJ2-7, with 7 bases identical to TRBD2. V dropped 6 bases and J dropped 4; count of bases not matched to a gene: 12. Germline V gene sequence: CDR1 MNHNS, CDR2 SASEGT. The CDR3 contains 15 residues. In nucleotides, the CDR3 is TGTGCCAGCAGCGAAAGCGGGAAAAGGGTTTACGAGCAGTACTTC. Protein: CASSESGKRVYEQYF.

This clone has a single count. V and J are TRBV14 and TRBJ2-3; D is unclear. The CDR3 covers 15 residues. In germline, CDR1 is SGHDN, CDR2 FVKESK. V was cut by 1 base and J by 4 bases, with 12 bases left in between. The CDR3 DNA sequence: TGTGCCAGCAGCCAAGCGGGCCTCCCCGCAGATACGCAGTATTTT. Its protein is CASSQAGLPADTQYF.

The chain recombines TRBV19 with TRBJ2-7; possibly TRBD2 for D (6 bases). The CDR3 is 12 residues long. The V gene's germline CDR1 is LNHDA and CDR2 SQIVND (reference sequence). V was clipped by 4 bases and J by 4 bases, with 8 bases between them. The CDR3 DNA reads TGTGCCAGTAGTAGGGCGGGATACGAGCAGTACTTC. Its translation: CASSRAGYEQYF. Full variable domain (outside the CDR3, taken from reference TRBV19 and TRBJ2-7): DGGITQSPKYLFRKEGQNVTLSCEQNLNHDAMYWYRQDPGQGLRLIYYSQIVNDFQKGDIAEGYSVSREKKESFPLTVTSAQKNPTAFYLCASSRAGYEQYFGPGTRLTVT.

The chain uses TRBV10-3 and TRBJ1-2; D is undetermined. The CDR3 is made up of 12 amino acids. Germline lookup yields CDR1 ENHRY and CDR2 SYGVKD. V was clipped by 10 bases and J by 0 bases, with 9 bases between them. CDR3 amino acids: CATRTTNYGYTF. CDR3 nucleotides: TGTGCCACCCGGACGACTAACTATGGCTACACCTTC.

This rearrangement joins TRBV28 to TRBJ2-1, with 9 nucleotides matching TRBD1. The CDR3 covers 15 residues. Germline CDR1 is MDHEN and CDR2 is SYDVKM. V gave up 2 bases and J gave up 3 bases; unmatched junction bases: 2. CDR3 DNA: TGTGCCAGCAGTTTAGGGACAGGGAACTACAATGAGCAGTTCTTC. Protein product: CASSLGTGNYNEQFF.

The genes are TRBV7-9 and TRBJ1-2; D is possibly TRBD1 (5 bases). Between the trimmed V and J ends, which lost 1 base and 5 bases, there was a span of 11 bases. CDR1 and CDR2 (germline): SEHNR, FQNEAQ (reference sequence). This CDR3 region has 14 residues. CDR3 coding DNA: TGTGCCAGCAGCTTAGAAGGGCGGACATATGGCTACACCTTC. Amino acids: CASSLEGRTYGYTF.

The chain joins TRBV4-1 to TRBJ1-1; D call uncertain. CDR1 is MGHRA, CDR2 YSYEKL, per germline. The CDR3 consists of 15 residues. V was cut by 3 bases and J by 1 base, with 12 bases left in between. As DNA, the CDR3 is TGCGCCAGCAGCCAGATAGGACGGACGAACACTGAAGCTTTCTTT. It specifies CASSQIGRTNTEAFF.

The V and J genes are TRBV6-5 and TRBJ2-7; tentatively, D is TRBD1 (5 bases). Trimming left V 0 bases short and J 2 bases short, with 11 bases between. Germline V CDR1 and CDR2: MNHEY, SVGAGI. The CDR3 is made up of 15 amino acids. The CDR3 coding sequence is TGTGCCAGCAGTTACTCGGGGCAAGGGACCTACGAGCAGTACTTC. Residues: CASSYSGQGTYEQYF.

V usage is TRBV6-5 and J usage is TRBJ1-4; the D gene is possibly TRBD1 (5 bases). The CDR3 length is 14 residues. Trimming stripped 4 bases from V and 7 bases from J, with 13 bases between. Germline CDR1 reads MNHEY; CDR2 reads SVGAGI. CDR3 nucleotide sequence: TGTGCCAGCAGTTCTCAGGGTAGAGTTGAAAAACTGTTTTTT. Protein: CASSSQGRVEKLFF.

The chain is built from TRBV5-1 and TRBJ1-2, with a tentative D call TRBD1 (5 bases). CDR1 and CDR2 (germline): SGHRS, YFSETQ. V was clipped by 1 base and J by 7 bases, with 20 bases between them. The length of the CDR3 is 16 residues. The CDR3 protein is CASSLRGTLVAGGYTF. DNA for the CDR3: TGCGCCAGCAGCTTGAGGGGAACCCTCGTCGCTGGTGGCTACACCTTC.